Below, 16 T cell receptor beta chains from the same sample are listed, as sequenced in a study of OX40 agonist ivuxolimab in advanced cancers. Sequencing was performed with immunoSEQ multiplex PCR; in TCRdb, only in-frame clones are kept and a portion is missing. Among 70,000 or so clones listed, around four fifths were seen once. This material consisted of CD4+ or CD8+ T cells sorted from blood, taken in a trial of the OX40 agonist ivuxolimab. The receptor source for this set is an adult with an advanced solid tumor such as melanoma, head and neck, liver or kidney cancer.

This clone is a singleton in its sample. The chain joins TRBV27 to TRBJ2-7, with 7 bases matching TRBD1. Germline CDR1 and CDR2: MNHEY and SMNVEV (reference sequence). The CDR3 is 14 residues long. Trimming at V came to 1 base and at J to 6 bases, leaving 6 bases not matched to a gene. The CDR3 protein is CASSLYRGEGEQYF. The CDR3 coding sequence is TGTGCCAGCAGTTTATACAGGGGAGAGGGCGAGCAGTACTTC.

As for this clone: The sample contains more than one DNA sequence encoding this CDR3. V gene TRBV4-2 combines with J gene TRBJ2-2; D assignment may be TRBD1 or TRBD2 (5 bases each). V was clipped by 8 bases and J by 5 bases, with 18 bases between them. The CDR3 extends over 15 amino acids. The V gene's germline CDR1 is LGHNA and CDR2 YNFKEQ. CDR3 protein: CASGGRSMMTGELFF. CDR3 in DNA: TGTGCCAGCGGGGGACGGAGCATGATGACCGGGGAGCTGTTTTTT.

This clone occurred once. The chain recombines TRBV5-6 with TRBJ2-1, with TRBD2 matching over 8 bases. The junction had 6 bases not matched to a gene; V was cut back by 5 bases and J by 2 bases. Germline-derived CDR1 and CDR2 are SGHDT and YYEEEE. The CDR3 has 15 amino acids. The CDR3 nucleotides are TGTGCCAGCAGACCCACTAGCGGTCCCTACAATGAGCAGTTCTTC. Its translation is CASRPTSGPYNEQFF. The full variable domain, with the rest looked up from reference TRBV5-6 and TRBJ2-1, is DAGVTQSPTHLIKTRGQQVTLRCSPKSGHDTVSWYQQALGQGPQFIFQYYEEEERQRGNFPDRFSGHQFPNYSSELNVNALLLGDSALYLCASRPTSGPYNEQFFGPGTRLTVL.

This clone was counted a single time. The chain recombines TRBV28 with TRBJ1-2, with 10 bases matching TRBD1. The CDR3 is 17 residues long. Trimming took 2 bases from V and 5 from J; bases not matched to a gene: 11. Germline-derived CDR1 and CDR2 are MDHEN and SYDVKM. The CDR3 nucleotides read TGTGCCAGCAGTTTAAGGGCGCGGGGACAGGGGAAGTATGGCTACACCTTC. Its protein is CASSLRARGQGKYGYTF.

V is TRBV7-2 and J is TRBJ2-6; unclear D gene. Germline values: CDR1 SGHTA, CDR2 FQGNSA. There are 14 residues in the CDR3. Trimming left V 5 bases short and J 0 bases short, with 5 bases between. CDR3 sequence reads: CASSRISGANVLTF. The CDR3 region has the DNA TGTGCCAGCAGCCGTATCTCTGGGGCCAACGTCCTGACTTTC. The whole variable domain, remainder taken from reference TRBV7-2 and TRBJ2-6, is GAGVSQSPSNKVTEKGKDVELRCDPISGHTALYWYRQSLGQGLEFLIYFQGNSAPDKSGLPSDRFSAERTGGSVSTLTIQRTQQEDSAVYLCASSRISGANVLTFGAGSRLTVL.

The gene calls are TRBV2 and TRBJ2-6; the D gene is possibly TRBD1 (5 bases). CDR3 size: 17 residues. Trimming pared 4 bases from V and 1 base from J, leaving 14 bases between. Germline V lookup: CDR1 SNHLY, CDR2 FYNNEI. Written as DNA, the CDR3 is TGTGCCAGCAGTGTCAACAGGTTCGTTTCTGGGGCCAACGTCCTGACTTTC. Encoded protein: CASSVNRFVSGANVLTF.

The chain uses TRBV19 and TRBJ1-5, with 9 bases fitting TRBD1. J lost 9 bases, V lost 2 bases, and 11 bases had no gene match. The CDR3 runs 16 residues. Germline CDR1 is LNHDA and CDR2 is SQIVND (reference sequence). The CDR3 reads CASSIKGTGTVLPQHF. The DNA for the CDR3 is TGTGCCAGTAGTATAAAAGGGACAGGGACTGTCTTGCCCCAGCATTTT. Full variable domain (missing parts from reference TRBV19 and TRBJ1-5): DGGITQSPKYLFRKEGQNVTLSCEQNLNHDAMYWYRQDPGQGLRLIYYSQIVNDFQKGDIAEGYSVSREKKESFPLTVTSAQKNPTAFYLCASSIKGTGTVLPQHFGDGTRLSIL.

J is TRBJ2-1 and V is TRBV11-2; 9 bases are shared with TRBD2. The CDR3 has 16 residues. Germline CDR1 is SGHAT and CDR2 is FQNNGV. The V gene end was trimmed by 1 base and the J gene end by 7 bases; junction bases not matched to a gene: 8. The CDR3 DNA reads as TGTGCCAGCAGCTTAGTGGGCGGGAGGGCCGTTAATGAGCAGTTCTTC. This translates into CASSLVGGRAVNEQFF.

The chain combines TRBV6-1 with TRBJ2-7, with D hard to call. Trimming removed 4 bases at V and 3 bases at J, with 10 bases between. Germline CDR1 MNHNS, CDR2 SASEGT. This CDR3 is 13 amino acids long. The CDR3 DNA reads as TGTGCCAGCAGTGGTGTGAGTAGCTACGAGCAGTACGTC. This translates into CASSGVSSYEQYV.

V is TRBV5-1 and J is TRBJ2-7; D tentatively reads TRBD1 or TRBD2 (5 bases each). The CDR3 covers 14 residues. With 4 bases removed from V and 7 bases from J, the gap between germline ends came to 18 bases. The germline gives CDR1 SGHRS, CDR2 YFSETQ. This chain's CDR3 is CASSQGPRREEQYF. The CDR3 coding sequence is TGCGCCAGCAGCCAGGGACCGAGAAGAGAAGAGCAGTACTTC.

The J gene is TRBJ2-3, the V gene TRBV11-2, with no clear D. The ends were cut back, 4 bases at V and 0 bases at J, with 2 bases in the middle. The germline CDR1 and CDR2 sequences are SGHAT and FQNNGV. CDR3 length equals 12 residues. The CDR3 nucleotides read TGTGCCAGCAGCTCTAGCACAGATACGCAGTATTTT. It is translated as CASSSSTDTQYF.

This clone was detected a few times. The rearrangement links TRBV28 to TRBJ1-2; D is uncertain. CDR3 length equals 11 residues. Trimming stripped 3 bases from V and 4 bases from J, with 3 bases between. The germline CDR1 and CDR2 sequences are MDHEN and SYDVKM. DNA of the CDR3: TGTGCCAGCAGTTTGTCCTATGGCTACACCTTC. Translating gives CASSLSYGYTF.

This clone was seen only a few times. The rearrangement uses TRBV19 and TRBJ2-7; a possible D gene is TRBD2 (6 bases). Between the trimmed V and J ends, which lost 6 bases and 1 base, there was a span of 10 bases. The CDR3 length is 13 residues. CDR1 is LNHDA, CDR2 SQIVND, per germline (reference sequence). The CDR3 reads CASRRGGSYEQYF. In DNA, the CDR3 is TGTGCCAGTAGAAGGGGAGGTTCCTACGAGCAGTACTTC.

The chain recombines TRBV5-8 with TRBJ2-2; 9 nucleotides match TRBD1. Looked up from germline, CDR1 is SGHTS and CDR2 is YDEGEE. The CDR3 is 15 amino acids. V lost 4 bases to trimming and J lost 1 base; unmatched junction nucleotides: 2. CDR3 bases: TGTGCCAGCAGCCCGACAGGGGGGAACACCGGGGAGCTGTTTTTT. Its protein is CASSPTGGNTGELFF.

J is TRBJ2-3 and V is TRBV15; 13 nucleotides match TRBD2. Germline V CDR1 and CDR2: LNHNV, YYDKDF (reference sequence). The length of the CDR3 is 15 residues. V was pared by 5 bases and J by 5 bases, with 4 bases of the junction left unmatched. In DNA form, the CDR3 reads TGTGCCACCAGCGATCGACTAGCGGGAGGAGATACGCAGTATTTT. Encoded protein: CATSDRLAGGDTQYF.

The V gene is TRBV27, the J gene TRBJ2-7; D may be TRBD1 (5 bases). V was cut by 1 base and J by 5 bases, with 15 bases left in between. This CDR3 region has 15 residues. Germline lookup yields CDR1 MNHEY and CDR2 SMNVEV (reference sequence). The DNA for the CDR3 is TGTGCCAGCAGTTTATACGGGCAGGGTCTCCACGAGCAGTACTTC. Translation gives CASSLYGQGLHEQYF.